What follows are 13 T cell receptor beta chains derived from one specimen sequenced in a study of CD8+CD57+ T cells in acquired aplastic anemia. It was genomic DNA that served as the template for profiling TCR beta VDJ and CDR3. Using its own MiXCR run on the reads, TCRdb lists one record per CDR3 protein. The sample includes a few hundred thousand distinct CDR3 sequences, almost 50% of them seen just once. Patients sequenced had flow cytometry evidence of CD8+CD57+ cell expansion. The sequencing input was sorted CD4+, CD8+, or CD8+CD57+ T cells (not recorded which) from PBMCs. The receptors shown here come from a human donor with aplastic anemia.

The CDR3 sequence is CSARDPRQGSETQYF. The CDR3 DNA sequence: TGCAGTGCTAGAGATCCCCGACAGGGAAGTGAGACCCAGTACTTC. The chain joins TRBV20-1 to TRBJ2-5, with 7 bases lining up with TRBD1. This CDR3 region has 15 residues. The germline V gene encodes CDR1 DFQATT and CDR2 SNEGSKA (reference sequence). Losses at the gene ends were 0 bases for V and 5 bases for J; bases not matched to a gene: 9.

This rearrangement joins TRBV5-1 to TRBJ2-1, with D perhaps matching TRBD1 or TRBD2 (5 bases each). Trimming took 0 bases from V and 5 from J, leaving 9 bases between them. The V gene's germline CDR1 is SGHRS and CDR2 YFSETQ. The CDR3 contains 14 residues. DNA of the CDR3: TGCGCCAGCAGCTTGGGGGACGAGAACAATGAGCAGTTCTTC. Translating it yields CASSLGDENNEQFF.

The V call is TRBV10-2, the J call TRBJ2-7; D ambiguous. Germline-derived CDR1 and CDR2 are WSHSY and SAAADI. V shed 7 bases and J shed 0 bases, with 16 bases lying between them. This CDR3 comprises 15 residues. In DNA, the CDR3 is TGCGCCAGCACCCCAAGGATAAGTTACTCCTACGAGCAGTACTTC. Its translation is CASTPRISYSYEQYF.

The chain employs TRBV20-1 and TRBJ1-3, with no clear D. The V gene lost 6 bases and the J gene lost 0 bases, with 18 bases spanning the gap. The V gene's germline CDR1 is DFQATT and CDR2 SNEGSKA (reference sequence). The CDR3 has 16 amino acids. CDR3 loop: CSASSSPRYSGNTIYF. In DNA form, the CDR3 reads TGCAGTGCCAGCAGCTCCCCCCGCTACTCTGGAAACACCATATATTTT.

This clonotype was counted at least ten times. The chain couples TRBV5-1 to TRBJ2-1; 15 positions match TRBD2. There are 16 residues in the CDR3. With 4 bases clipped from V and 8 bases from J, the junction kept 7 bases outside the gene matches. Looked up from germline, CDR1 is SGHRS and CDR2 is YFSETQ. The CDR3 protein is CASSKGLAGGRDEQFF. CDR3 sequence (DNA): TGCGCCAGCAGCAAGGGACTAGCGGGGGGAAGGGATGAGCAGTTCTTC.

The DNA of the CDR3 is TGTGCCAGCAGCGTAGTGGGGACCACTGAAGCTTTCTTT. It translates to CASSVVGTTEAFF. This chain uses TRBV9 with TRBJ1-1; weak D call: TRBD1 (5 bases). Germline loops: CDR1 SGDLS, CDR2 YYNGEE. The ends were cut back, 0 bases at V and 4 bases at J, with 7 bases in the middle. This CDR3 is 13 amino acids long.

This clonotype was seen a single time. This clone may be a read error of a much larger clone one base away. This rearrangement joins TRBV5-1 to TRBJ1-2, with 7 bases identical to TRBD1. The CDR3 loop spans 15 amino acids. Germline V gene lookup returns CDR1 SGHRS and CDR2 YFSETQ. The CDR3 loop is CTSSSGTGVTYGYTF. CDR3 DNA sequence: TGCACCAGCAGCTCTGGAACAGGGGTGACGTATGGCTACACCTTC.

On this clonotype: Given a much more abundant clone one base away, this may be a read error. For the CDR3, the DNA is TGTGCCAGCAGTATGGCAGGGTTAGTGGCCCTCCACTTT. Amino acids: CASSMAGLVALHF. V is TRBV12-3 or TRBV12-4 and J is TRBJ1-6, with D possibly TRBD1 on 5 matching bases. V lost 5 bases and J 14 bases, leaving 16 bases between the germline ends. The CDR3 has 13 amino acids.

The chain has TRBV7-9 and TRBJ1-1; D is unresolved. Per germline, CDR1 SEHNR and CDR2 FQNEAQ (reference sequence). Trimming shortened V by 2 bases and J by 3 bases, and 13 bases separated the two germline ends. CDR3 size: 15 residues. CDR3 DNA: TGTGCCAGCAGCTTACTGGCAGTTAGGGACACTGAAGCTTTCTTT. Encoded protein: CASSLLAVRDTEAFF.

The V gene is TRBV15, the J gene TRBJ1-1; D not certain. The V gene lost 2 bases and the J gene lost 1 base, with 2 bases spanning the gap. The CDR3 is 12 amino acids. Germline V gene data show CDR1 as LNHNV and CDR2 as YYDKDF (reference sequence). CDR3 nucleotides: TGTGCCACCAGCAGAAAGAACACTGAAGCTTTCTTT. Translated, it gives CATSRKNTEAFF.

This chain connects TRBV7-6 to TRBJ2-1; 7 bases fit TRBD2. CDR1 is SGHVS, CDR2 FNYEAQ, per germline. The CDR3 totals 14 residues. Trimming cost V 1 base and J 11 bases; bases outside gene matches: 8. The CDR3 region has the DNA TGTGCCAGCAGCTTAGTAGTGGGCGGGGGTAAGCAGTTCTTC. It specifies CASSLVVGGGKQFF.

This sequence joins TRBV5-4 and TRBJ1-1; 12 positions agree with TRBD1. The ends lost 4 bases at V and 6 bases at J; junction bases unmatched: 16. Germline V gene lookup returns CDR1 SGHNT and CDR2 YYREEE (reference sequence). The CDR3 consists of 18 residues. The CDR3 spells CASSPGRDRGHLWAEAFF. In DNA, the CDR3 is TGTGCCAGCAGCCCGGGAAGGGACAGGGGGCACCTGTGGGCTGAAGCTTTCTTT.

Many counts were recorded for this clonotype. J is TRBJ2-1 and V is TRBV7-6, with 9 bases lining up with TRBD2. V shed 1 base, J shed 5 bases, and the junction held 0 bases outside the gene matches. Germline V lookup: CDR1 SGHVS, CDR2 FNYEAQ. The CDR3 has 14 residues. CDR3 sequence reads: CASSLGLADNEQFF. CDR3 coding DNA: TGTGCCAGCAGCTTAGGACTAGCGGACAATGAGCAGTTCTTC.